Below are 20 T cell receptor beta chains sequenced from a single sample in a study of T cells after yellow fever vaccination. TCRdb recomputed calls from the 5' RACE reads with MiXCR, one row per CDR3 protein. The table shows 200,000 to 250,000 distinct CDR3 sequences, with 3% to 4% occurring only once. The sequencing used CD4+ T cells sorted from PBMCs, collected 10 days after the yellow fever booster vaccination. The source of these receptors is a young man who received the YFV17D yellow fever vaccine.

This clonotype came up many times. The genes are TRBV10-3 and TRBJ2-7, with D uncertain. This CDR3 has 14 amino acids. Germline lookup yields CDR1 ENHRY and CDR2 SYGVKD. The V end was cut by 0 bases, the J end by 2 bases, with 8 bases between. The chain's CDR3 is CAISESGSAYEQYV. CDR3 nucleotide sequence: TGTGCCATCAGTGAGTCTGGGTCGGCCTACGAGCAGTACGTC.

This clonotype was counted only a few times. This rearrangement joins TRBV4-1 to TRBJ1-1; D is possibly TRBD1 (6 bases). The V end lost 4 bases, the J end lost 3 bases, and 15 bases lay between the germline ends. The CDR3 length is 15 residues. Germline V gene sequence: CDR1 MGHRA, CDR2 YSYEKL. CDR3 in amino acids: CASSRITNRDTEAFF. DNA for the CDR3: TGCGCCAGCAGCCGGATTACAAACAGGGACACTGAAGCTTTCTTT.

This clonotype was seen more than once but under ten times. This CDR3 is CASSPTSGGMPETQYF. In nucleotides, the CDR3 is TGTGCCAGCTCACCAACTAGCGGGGGGATGCCCGAGACCCAGTACTTC. This chain uses TRBV18 with TRBJ2-5, with 12 bases aligning to TRBD2. After removal of 2 bases from V and 5 bases from J, the junction contained 6 bases not matched to a gene. CDR3 length: 16 amino acids. The germline V gene has CDR1 KGHSH and CDR2 LQKENI.

The table lists this clonotype with a few counts. This chain links TRBV9 with TRBJ2-7; TRBD2 aligns across 9 bases. V dropped 3 bases and J dropped 13; count of bases not matched to a gene: 11. Germline V gene lookup returns CDR1 SGDLS and CDR2 YYNGEE. The CDR3 extends over 13 amino acids. CDR3 in DNA: TGTGCCAGCAGCGGGACTAGCGCCTCACGGCAATACTTC. Encoded protein: CASSGTSASRQYF.

The V gene is TRBV24-1, the J gene TRBJ2-7; TRBD1 matches 7 bases. V lost 10 bases and J lost 3; bases outside the gene matches: 5. The germline CDR1 and CDR2 sequences are KGHDR and SFDVKD. This CDR3 comprises 12 residues. CDR3 amino acids: CATRDRDYEQYV. The CDR3 DNA follows: TGTGCCACAAGGGACAGAGACTACGAGCAGTACGTC.

The chain is built from TRBV7-3 and TRBJ1-5, with a tentative D call TRBD1 (5 bases). The V and J ends lost 5 bases and 7 bases respectively, with 12 bases between them. CDR1 and CDR2 (germline): SGHTA, FQGTGA. This CDR3 is 13 amino acids long. The CDR3 coding sequence is TGTGCCAGCAGCCCCGACAGAGGACAGCCCCAGCATTTT. Translation gives CASSPDRGQPQHF.

This clonotype was seen only a few times. The J gene is TRBJ2-2, the V gene TRBV27; maybe TRBD2 (6 bases). From germline, CDR1 is MNHEY and CDR2 SMNVEV (reference sequence). The CDR3 covers 16 residues. Trimming left V 1 base short and J 6 bases short, with 15 bases between. This CDR3 is CASSLFSLATAGELFF. CDR3 DNA sequence: TGTGCCAGCAGTTTATTTTCTCTAGCGACTGCCGGGGAGCTGTTTTTT.

About this clonotype: A much larger clone lies a single base off, so this may be a read error. The chain is built from TRBV15 and TRBJ2-7; possibly TRBD1 or TRBD2 for D (5 bases each). This CDR3 has 13 amino acids. V was pared by 6 bases and J by 6 bases, with 15 bases between. From germline, CDR1 is LNHNV and CDR2 YYDKDF (reference sequence). The CDR3 bases are TGTGCCACCAGAGTGAGCTGGGGGTCCGAGCAGTACTTC. The encoded protein is CATRVSWGSEQYF.

This clonotype has a count of ten or more. The rearrangement joins TRBV29-1 to TRBJ2-5; TRBD2 matches 8 bases. V was clipped by 5 bases and J by 3 bases; unmatched bases: 2. Germline V lookup: CDR1 SQVTM, CDR2 ANQGSEA. The CDR3 runs to 12 residues. CDR3 sequence reads: CSVQLAEETQYF. As DNA, the CDR3 is TGCAGCGTTCAACTAGCGGAAGAGACCCAGTACTTC.

In this sample, this clonotype turned up many times. J is TRBJ2-5 and V is TRBV7-2, with 14 bases fitting TRBD2. After removal of 4 bases from V and 5 bases from J, the junction contained 12 bases not matched to a gene. This CDR3 spans 18 amino acids. Germline V gene lookup returns CDR1 SGHTA and CDR2 FQGNSA. CDR3 coding DNA: TGTGCCAGCAGCTACTACCGGACTAGCGGGGGGATCGGGGAGACCCAGTACTTC. Translation: CASSYYRTSGGIGETQYF.

This clonotype was seen many times. The V gene is TRBV20-1, the J gene TRBJ2-3, with TRBD2 matching over 10 bases. The V gene end was trimmed by 2 bases and the J gene end by 6 bases; junction bases not matched to a gene: 5. The CDR3 covers 14 residues. Germline CDR1 DFQATT, CDR2 SNEGSKA (reference sequence). CDR3 bases: TGCAGTGCTAGATCAGCGGGGGGGCCCGATACGCAGTATTTT. Translated, it gives CSARSAGGPDTQYF.

This clonotype was detected only a few times. In nucleotides, the CDR3 is TGCAGCGTTGGTACGCTCGCCGGGGCCAACGTCCTGACTTTC. Protein product: CSVGTLAGANVLTF. V is TRBV29-1 and J is TRBJ2-6; no clear D gene. The CDR3 totals 14 residues. Trimming stripped 4 bases from V and 4 bases from J, with 11 bases between. Germline CDR1 SQVTM, CDR2 ANQGSEA.

This clonotype was observed at least ten times. The chain carries TRBV20-1 and TRBJ2-5; tentative D call: TRBD2 (5 bases). V lost 3 bases and J 6 bases, leaving 14 bases between the germline ends. Per germline, CDR1 DFQATT and CDR2 SNEGSKA (reference sequence). The CDR3 runs to 13 residues. DNA for the CDR3: TGCAGTGCTAGCGCCGGGGTCCAGCAGACCCAGTACTTC. It yields the protein CSASAGVQQTQYF.

The rearrangement uses TRBV7-2 and TRBJ2-2; tentative D call: TRBD2 (5 bases). This CDR3 comprises 16 residues. Germline V gene sequence: CDR1 SGHTA, CDR2 FQGNSA. V was trimmed by 1 base and J by 1 base, leaving 10 bases between them. For the CDR3, the DNA is TGTGCCAGCAGCTTAGTGGCTAGCCAGAACACCGGGGAGCTGTTTTTT. Protein sequence: CASSLVASQNTGELFF. The entire variable domain, with the rest obtained from reference TRBV7-2 and TRBJ2-2, is as follows: GAGVSQSPSNKVTEKGKDVELRCDPISGHTALYWYRQSLGQGLEFLIYFQGNSAPDKSGLPSDRFSAERTGGSVSTLTIQRTQQEDSAVYLCASSLVASQNTGELFFGEGSRLTVL.

At least ten counts were recorded for this clonotype. The V gene is TRBV7-6, the J gene TRBJ1-2; D call uncertain. Trimming stripped 2 bases from V and 4 bases from J, with 11 bases between. From germline, CDR1 is SGHVS and CDR2 FNYEAQ. This CDR3 spans 14 amino acids. The CDR3 loop reads CASSLREGPYGYTF. The CDR3, as DNA: TGTGCCAGCAGCTTACGGGAGGGCCCCTATGGCTACACCTTC. Supplemented by reference TRBV7-6 and TRBJ1-2, the full variable domain reads GAGVSQSPRYKVTKRGQDVALRCDPISGHVSLYWYRQALGQGPEFLTYFNYEAQQDKSGLPNDRFSAERPEGSISTLTIQRTEQRDSAMYRCASSLREGPYGYTFGSGTRLTVV.

The CDR3 spells CASNPGQGAGNQPQHF. Here the CDR3 DNA reads TGTGCCAGTAATCCCGGACAGGGGGCGGGCAATCAGCCCCAGCATTTT. The rearrangement links TRBV19 to TRBJ1-5, with 11 bases matching TRBD1. This CDR3 comprises 16 residues. V shed 7 bases and J 2 bases; nucleotides not matched to a gene: 7. The germline CDR1 and CDR2 sequences are LNHDA and SQIVND (reference sequence).

This clonotype was picked up many times. The chain has TRBV12-3 or TRBV12-4 and TRBJ2-5; 12 bases are shared with TRBD2. Unmatched junction bases numbered 12, after V lost 6 bases and J lost 7 bases. CDR3 length equals 16 residues. CDR3 in DNA: TGTGCCAGCAGCAGGACTAGCGGGGCCCCTGGGGGGACCCAGTACTTC. Translating it yields CASSRTSGAPGGTQYF.

This clonotype was found many times. J is TRBJ2-3 and V is TRBV20-1, with a weak D call TRBD2 (5 bases). The CDR3 is 16 residues long. Germline V gene lookup returns CDR1 DFQATT and CDR2 SNEGSKA (reference sequence). V lost 6 bases and J 1 base, leaving 20 bases between the germline ends. The CDR3 loop is CSARARSGRGTDTQYF. CDR3 sequence (DNA): TGCAGTGCCCGAGCTCGGAGCGGACGGGGCACAGATACGCAGTATTTT.

This clonotype was detected many times. The gene calls are TRBV4-2 and TRBJ1-2; D uncertain. V gave up 0 bases and J gave up 4 bases, with 12 bases separating them. The germline CDR1 and CDR2 sequences are LGHNA and YNFKEQ. This CDR3 comprises 15 residues. The CDR3 bases are TGTGCCAGCAGCCAAGATACCGGGGTTCCCTATGGCTACACCTTC. Translated, it gives CASSQDTGVPYGYTF.

V is TRBV5-5 and J is TRBJ1-3; 7 nucleotides agree with TRBD1. The V gene end was trimmed by 0 bases and the J gene end by 1 base; junction bases not matched to a gene: 1. Germline V lookup: CDR1 SGHKS, CDR2 YYEKEE (reference sequence). The CDR3 length is 15 residues. The CDR3 DNA follows: TGTGCCAGCAGCTTGGTCAGGGGGTCTGGAAACACCATATATTTT. It yields the protein CASSLVRGSGNTIYF.